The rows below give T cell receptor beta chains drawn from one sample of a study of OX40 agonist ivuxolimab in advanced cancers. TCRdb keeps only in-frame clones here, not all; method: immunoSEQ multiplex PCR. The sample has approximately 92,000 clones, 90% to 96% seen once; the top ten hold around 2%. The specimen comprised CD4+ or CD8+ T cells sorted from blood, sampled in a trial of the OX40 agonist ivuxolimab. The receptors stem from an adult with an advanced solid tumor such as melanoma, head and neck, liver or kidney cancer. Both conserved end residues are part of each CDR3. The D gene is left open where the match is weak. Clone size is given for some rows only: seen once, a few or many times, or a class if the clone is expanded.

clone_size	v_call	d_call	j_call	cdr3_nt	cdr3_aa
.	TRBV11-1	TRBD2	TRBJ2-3	TGTGCCAGCAGCTCCGCCACTAGCGGGAGGGGGCGGGGCACAGATACGCAGTATTTT	CASSSATSGRGRGTDTQYF
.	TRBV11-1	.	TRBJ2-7	TGTGCCAGCAGCTTAAAGCTCGGGGGGCAGTACGAGCAGTACTTC	CASSLKLGGQYEQYF
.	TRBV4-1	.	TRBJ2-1	TGCGCCAGCAGCCAAGCGGCGGAGGGTTATGAGCAGTTCTTC	CASSQAAEGYEQFF
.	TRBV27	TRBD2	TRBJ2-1	TGTGCCAGCAGTTATAGCGGGGGTTCCTACAATGAGCAGTTCTTC	CASSYSGGSYNEQFF
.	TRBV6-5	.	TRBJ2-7	TGTGCCAGCAGTTACGGGAAGTCCTACGAGCAGTACTTC	CASSYGKSYEQYF
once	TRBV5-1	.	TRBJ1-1	TGCGCCAGCACCCAACAGGAAATGAACACTGAAGCTTTCTTT	CASTQQEMNTEAFF
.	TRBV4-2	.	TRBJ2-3	TGTGCCAGCAGCCAAGATGCCGGAGGCACAGATACGCAGTATTTT	CASSQDAGGTDTQYF
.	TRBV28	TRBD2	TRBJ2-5	TGTGCCAGCACCCTATACAGTTATAGCGGGAGGGAGACCCAGTACTTC	CASTLYSYSGRETQYF
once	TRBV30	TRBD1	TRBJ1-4	TGTGCCTGGGACAGGGACGATGAAAAACTGTTTTTT	CAWDRDDEKLFF
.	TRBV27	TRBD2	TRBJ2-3	TGTGCCAGCAGTTTATCCGCGGGGGGGCCCCCAGATACGCAGTATTTT	CASSLSAGGPPDTQYF
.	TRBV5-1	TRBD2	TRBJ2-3	TGCGCCAGCAGCTCCGCCTTAGCGGGGGGGCCGACAGATACGCAGTATTTT	CASSSALAGGPTDTQYF
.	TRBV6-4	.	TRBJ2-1	TGTGCCAGCAGTGAGACAGGTGACTCCTACAATGAGCAGTTCTTC	CASSETGDSYNEQFF
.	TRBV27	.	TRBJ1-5	TGTGCCAGCAGTTCATTATACGGCTATAGCAATCAGCCCCAGCATTTT	CASSSLYGYSNQPQHF
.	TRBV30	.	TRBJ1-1	TGTGCCTGGAGCCAGGGGTCGGGGGACGCTGAAGCTTTCTTT	CAWSQGSGDAEAFF
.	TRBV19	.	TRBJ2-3	TGTGCCAGTAAGAACGGCCCCACAGATACGCAGTATTTT	CASKNGPTDTQYF
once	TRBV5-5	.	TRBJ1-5	TGTGCCAGCAGCTTGGCCGAGGGTGCTAGCAATCAGCCCCAGCATTTT	CASSLAEGASNQPQHF
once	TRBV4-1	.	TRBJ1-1	TGCGCCAGCAGCCAAGATATGGGTATTGACACTGAAGCTTTCTTT	CASSQDMGIDTEAFF
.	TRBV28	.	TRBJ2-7	TGTGCCAGCAGTCAAACCGGGACAAACTACGAGCAGTACTTC	CASSQTGTNYEQYF
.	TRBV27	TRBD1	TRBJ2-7	TGTGCCAGCAGTTCGACAGGGGCCTACGAGCAGTACTTC	CASSSTGAYEQYF
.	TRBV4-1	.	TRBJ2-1	TGCGCCAGCAGCCTCACAACATCGCGGAGCTCCTACAATGAGCAGTTCTTC	CASSLTTSRSSYNEQFF
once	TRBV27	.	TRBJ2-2	TGTGCCAGCAGTCTCTACTACTCCGGGGAGCTGTTTTTT	CASSLYYSGELFF
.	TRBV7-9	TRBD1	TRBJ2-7	TGTGCCAGCAGCGCGAGGACAGGGCTCGGTTACGAGCAGTACTTC	CASSARTGLGYEQYF
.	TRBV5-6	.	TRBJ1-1	TGTGCCAGGAAGGTTGGCAAAATGAACACTGAAGCTTTCTTT	CARKVGKMNTEAFF
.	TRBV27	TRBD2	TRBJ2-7	TGTGCCAGCAGTGCGACTAGCGGGGGGACCTACGAGCAGTACTTC	CASSATSGGTYEQYF
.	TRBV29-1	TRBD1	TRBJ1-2	TGCAGCGTTGAAGATCGACAGGGGGAAGGCTACACCTTC	CSVEDRQGEGYTF
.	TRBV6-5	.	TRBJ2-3	TGTGCCAGCAGCAAATCAGATACGCAGTATTTT	CASSKSDTQYF
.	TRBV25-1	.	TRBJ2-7	TGTGCCAGCAGTGATACGAATCTGGGGTACGAGCAGTACTTC	CASSDTNLGYEQYF
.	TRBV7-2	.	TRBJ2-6	TGTGCCAGCAGCCAAAATTGGGTAGTAAGTGGGGCCAACGTCCTGACTTTC	CASSQNWVVSGANVLTF
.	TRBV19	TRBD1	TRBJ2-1	TGTGCCAGTAGTAATCCGGGACAGACAGGGAATGAGCAGTTCTTC	CASSNPGQTGNEQFF